Below, 21 T cell receptor beta chains from the same sample are listed, as sequenced in a study of blood T cell repertoires in COVID-19. Using immunoSEQ multiplex PCR, the repertoire was profiled, and TCRdb retains in-frame clones only, with some absent. Counted here are 450,000 to 500,000 clones, 75% to 90% occurring once; the ten biggest clones make up roughly 3.2%. Sequencing was done on a sample of peripheral blood. The receptors here all came from a human donor in a cohort sampled during active COVID-19.

This chain links TRBV7-3 with TRBJ2-3, with 10 positions matching TRBD2. The ends lost 5 bases at V and 2 bases at J; junction bases unmatched: 4. Looked up from germline, CDR1 is SGHTA and CDR2 is FQGTGA. This CDR3 spans 15 amino acids. The CDR3 protein is CASSELAGLTDTQYF. CDR3 nucleotides: TGTGCCAGCAGCGAACTAGCGGGGCTCACAGATACGCAGTATTTT. The variable domain in full, with the rest retrieved from reference TRBV7-3 and TRBJ2-3, is GAGVSQTPSNKVTEKGKYVELRCDPISGHTALYWYRQSLGQGPEFLIYFQGTGAADDSGLPNDRFFAVRPEGSVSTLKIQRTERGDSAVYLCASSELAGLTDTQYFGPGTRLTVL.

The chain uses TRBV2 and TRBJ1-5, with TRBD1 matching 7 bases. The V segment lost 3 bases and the J segment 4 bases; nucleotides outside the gene matches: 6. The CDR3 contains 15 residues. The V gene's germline CDR1 is SNHLY and CDR2 FYNNEI. The CDR3 DNA follows: TGTGCCAGCAGTGAGGCGGCAGGGGGTAATCAGCCCCAGCATTTT. As protein: CASSEAAGGNQPQHF.

This clone came up a few times. CDR3 DNA sequence: TGTGCCAGCAGTTCTCATGACCTTGGGAGCACTGAAGCTTTCTTT. Translation: CASSSHDLGSTEAFF. The V call is TRBV28, the J call TRBJ1-1; D is uncertain. The CDR3 covers 15 residues. Per the germline V gene, CDR1 is MDHEN and CDR2 is SYDVKM. Trimming removed 4 bases at V and 4 bases at J, with 16 bases between. Filled out from reference TRBV28 and TRBJ1-1, the complete variable domain reads DVKVTQSSRYLVKRTGEKVFLECVQDMDHENMFWYRQDPGLGLRLIYFSYDVKMKEKGDIPEGYSVSREKKERFSLILESASTNQTSMYLCASSSHDLGSTEAFFGQGTRLTVV.

This clone showed up just once. The V call is TRBV6-4, the J call TRBJ2-6; D unresolved. V was cut by 2 bases and J by 1 base, with 9 bases left in between. Germline V gene data show CDR1 as MRHNA and CDR2 as SNTAGT. The CDR3 runs 16 residues. CDR3 sequence: CASSDNFQSGANVLTF. The CDR3 region has the DNA TGTGCCAGCAGTGACAATTTCCAATCTGGGGCCAACGTCCTGACTTTC.

To note about this clone: The sample contains more than one DNA sequence encoding this CDR3. This chain links TRBV18 with TRBJ2-7; the match to TRBD1 covers 8 bases. Germline V gene lookup returns CDR1 KGHSH and CDR2 LQKENI. The V and J ends lost 3 bases and 3 bases, in that order; junction bases with no gene match: 7. The CDR3 has 15 amino acids. CDR3 sequence reads: CASSPNPGQGYEQYF. CDR3 nucleotides: TGTGCCAGCTCACCCAATCCTGGACAGGGCTACGAGCAGTACTTC.

This chain joins TRBV5-1 and TRBJ2-3, with no clear D. Germline V CDR1 and CDR2: SGHRS, YFSETQ. V was cut by 1 base and J by 1 base, with 7 bases left in between. The length of the CDR3 is 14 residues. Here the CDR3 reads CASSLRSGTDTQYF. For the CDR3, the DNA is TGCGCCAGCAGCTTGCGGAGTGGCACAGATACGCAGTATTTT.

The CDR3 here is CASSPTTGQETQYF. CDR3 DNA sequence: TGTGCCAGCTCACCAACGACAGGACAAGAGACCCAGTACTTC. The V gene is TRBV18, the J gene TRBJ2-5, with TRBD1 as a possible D gene (6 bases). The CDR3 is 14 amino acids. The ends were cut back, 2 bases at V and 2 bases at J, with 9 bases in the middle. The V gene's germline CDR1 is KGHSH and CDR2 LQKENI.

The chain is built from TRBV7-3 and TRBJ2-1; 9 bases match TRBD2. The CDR3 consists of 15 residues. V dropped 6 bases and J dropped 7; count of bases not matched to a gene: 10. Germline V gene lookup returns CDR1 SGHTA and CDR2 FQGTGA. CDR3 bases: TGTGCCAGCAGGGTCGGCGGGAGGGCCTCTAATGAGCAGTTCTTC. It yields the protein CASRVGGRASNEQFF.

V gene TRBV14 combines with J gene TRBJ1-1; D possibly corresponds to TRBD1 (6 bases). The CDR3 is 13 amino acids. V shed 4 bases and J shed 5 bases, with 11 bases lying between them. CDR1 and CDR2 from the germline V gene are SGHDN and FVKESK. The CDR3 DNA sequence: TGTGCCAGCAGCCTAGGGGGAGGGACTGAAGCTTTCTTT. Translating it yields CASSLGGGTEAFF.

The V and J genes are TRBV25-1 and TRBJ1-2; TRBD1 matches at 8 bases. The germline V gene has CDR1 MGHDK and CDR2 SYGVNS. V shed 6 bases and J 3 bases; nucleotides not matched to a gene: 9. The CDR3 covers 15 residues. The CDR3: CASSAAGGAYYGYTF. In nucleotides, the CDR3 is TGTGCCAGCAGCGCAGCAGGGGGCGCCTACTATGGCTACACCTTC.

This clone was seen a handful of times. The V gene is TRBV12-3 or TRBV12-4, the J gene TRBJ2-3; tentative D call: TRBD2 (6 bases). This CDR3 comprises 10 residues. V was clipped by 8 bases and J by 9 bases, with 9 bases between them. CDR3 DNA: TGTGCCAGCGAGGGAGGAACGCAGTATTTT. Translating gives CASEGGTQYF.

The chain links TRBV28 to TRBJ2-7; 9 nucleotides agree with TRBD2. The CDR3 totals 15 residues. Germline assignment: CDR1 MDHEN and CDR2 SYDVKM. Trimming at V came to 1 base and at J to 6 bases, leaving 7 bases not matched to a gene. The CDR3 nucleotides are TGTGCCAGCAGTTTATTGGGACTAGCTAATCTCGAGCAGTACTTC. This encodes CASSLLGLANLEQYF.

This chain links TRBV19 with TRBJ2-5; weak D call: TRBD1 (6 bases). CDR3 length: 16 amino acids. V shed 1 base and J shed 5 bases, with 17 bases lying between them. Looked up from germline, CDR1 is LNHDA and CDR2 is SQIVND (reference sequence). The CDR3 loop reads CASSIGATGRYETQYF. Written as DNA, the CDR3 is TGTGCCAGTAGTATAGGGGCTACAGGGCGATACGAGACCCAGTACTTC.

The genes are TRBV5-4 and TRBJ2-7; D perhaps matches TRBD1 (5 bases). The CDR3 consists of 14 residues. In germline, CDR1 is SGHNT, CDR2 YYREEE (reference sequence). Trimming removed 4 bases at V and 0 bases at J, with 11 bases between. Written as DNA, the CDR3 is TGTGCCAGCAGCCAGGGCAGCGTCTCCTACGAGCAGTACTTC. It translates to CASSQGSVSYEQYF.

CDR3: CASSSLAGLTYNEQFF. The CDR3 region has the DNA TGTGCCAGCAGTTCCTTAGCGGGATTGACCTACAATGAGCAGTTCTTC. V gene TRBV27 combines with J gene TRBJ2-1, with 8 positions matching TRBD2. The CDR3 covers 16 residues. With 4 bases clipped from V and 2 bases from J, the junction kept 7 bases outside the gene matches. Germline V gene sequence: CDR1 MNHEY, CDR2 SMNVEV (reference sequence).

The chain combines TRBV10-3 with TRBJ1-1, with TRBD1 matching over 8 bases. The germline CDR1 and CDR2 sequences are ENHRY and SYGVKD. Trimming cost V 10 bases and J 3 bases; bases outside gene matches: 7. This CDR3 comprises 13 residues. As DNA, the CDR3 is TGTGCCACCAAAGGACAGGGAGACACTGAAGCTTTCTTT. Its protein product is CATKGQGDTEAFF.

The chain links TRBV2 to TRBJ2-3; TRBD2 agrees at 10 bases. Germline assignment: CDR1 SNHLY and CDR2 FYNNEI. There are 18 residues in the CDR3. The V gene end was trimmed by 2 bases and the J gene end by 1 base; junction bases not matched to a gene: 9. CDR3: CASSEPGLAPPGTDTQYF. Written as DNA, the CDR3 is TGTGCCAGCAGTGAACCGGGACTAGCGCCTCCTGGCACAGATACGCAGTATTTT.

This chain uses TRBV2 with TRBJ1-5, with a tentative D call TRBD1 (6 bases). CDR1 is SNHLY, CDR2 FYNNEI, per germline. Deletions cut 6 bases from V and 3 bases from J, with 15 bases between. The CDR3 is made up of 15 amino acids. The CDR3: CASRRDRDTNQPQHF. The CDR3 coding sequence is TGTGCCAGCAGGCGCGACCGGGACACCAATCAGCCCCAGCATTTT.

The chain couples TRBV3-1 (or the pseudogene TRBV3-2) to TRBJ1-1; D gene ambiguous. V lost 2 bases to trimming and J lost 6 bases, with 16 bases between them. This CDR3 is 15 amino acids long. Germline CDR1 LGHDT, CDR2 YNNKEL (reference sequence). The CDR3 loop reads CASSQRVGSGPEAFF. CDR3 sequence (DNA): TGTGCCAGCAGCCAACGGGTGGGTAGTGGCCCTGAAGCTTTCTTT.

V gene TRBV7-9 combines with J gene TRBJ2-3; D may be TRBD2 (5 bases). This CDR3 comprises 14 residues. The germline gives CDR1 SEHNR, CDR2 FQNEAQ (reference sequence). V was trimmed by 0 bases and J by 1 base, leaving 5 bases between them. The CDR3 DNA sequence: TGTGCCAGCAGCTTAGCTAGCGGCACAGATACGCAGTATTTT. Residues: CASSLASGTDTQYF.

This clone appeared once. This rearrangement joins TRBV6-6 to TRBJ1-5; D might be TRBD1 (5 bases). Trimming shortened V by 2 bases and J by 5 bases, and 16 bases separated the two germline ends. The CDR3 loop spans 16 amino acids. CDR1 MNHNY and CDR2 SVGAGI come from the germline V gene (reference sequence). The CDR3 is CASSYRGGFEHQPQHF. The CDR3 region has the DNA TGTGCCAGCAGTTACCGCGGGGGGTTTGAACATCAGCCCCAGCATTTT.